A single sample is the source of the 2 T cell receptor beta chains below, sequenced in a study. TCRdb processed the 5' RACE reads anew with MiXCR; each CDR3 protein has one entry. Of about 8,900 distinct CDR3 sequences listed, around a quarter are singletons. Sequenced material: naive CD4+ T cells sorted from a lymph node. Subset: naive CD4+ T cells, CD4+CD45RA+CD25-. Receptors were obtained from a female donor with breast cancer.

With respect to this clonotype: The junction and the germline gene differ at one end; a read error may be behind it. The chain employs TRBV12-3 or TRBV12-4 and TRBJ2-3; D tentatively reads TRBD1 or TRBD2 (5 bases each). The CDR3 contains 16 residues. CDR3 sequence reads: CASSSPSGHGTDTQYF. CDR3 coding DNA: TGTGCCAGCAGTTCCCCCAGCGGACACGGCACAGATACACAGTATTTT.

Turning to this clonotype: This is likely a read error, given that the CDR3 carries no conserved phenylalanine or tryptophan at its end. The chain links TRBV6-1 to TRBJ2-1; the D gene is possibly TRBD1 (5 bases). The CDR3 totals 16 residues. In germline, CDR1 is MNHNS, CDR2 SASEGT. CDR3 nucleotides: TGTGCCAGCAGCCAACCGACAGAGTTCTCCTACAATGAACAGTTCTAC. This encodes CASSQPTEFSYNEQFY.